The rows below give T cell receptor beta chains drawn from one sample of a study of T cells after posttransplantation cyclophosphamide. TCRdb keeps only in-frame clones here, not all; method: immunoSEQ multiplex PCR. In the table there are roughly 21,000 clones, around 91% of which are singletons. Sample: PBMCs, taken 359 days after allogeneic stem cell transplant with calcineurin inhibitor and methotrexate. These receptors came from a female patient aged 25-40 years who received an allogeneic stem cell transplant from an unrelated donor, was CMV-positive, and had acute and chronic GVHD. These T cells may partly come from the graft donor. The CDR3 runs from the conserved cysteine through the conserved F or W. A D gene is named only where the DNA matches it firmly. A clone size is listed for some rows: how often the clone was seen (once, few, many), or a class if it is expanded.

TRBJ2-7 - - TRBV9 CASSPEGSGYEQYF TGTGCCAGCAGCCCCGAGGGCTCGGGGTACGAGCAGTACTTC
TRBJ1-1 once TRBD1 TRBV19 CASKVQGAGTEAFF TGTGCCAGTAAAGTACAGGGGGCAGGGACTGAAGCTTTCTTT
TRBJ2-1 - TRBD2 TRBV6-4 CASSDSLAGYNEQFF TGTGCCAGCAGTGACTCTCTAGCGGGGTACAATGAGCAGTTCTTC
TRBJ2-1 - - TRBV6-5 CATSVGGPRNEQFF TGTGCCACCTCGGTGGGGGGGCCTCGAAATGAGCAGTTCTTC
TRBJ2-7 - TRBD2 TRBV9 CASSVAPSGSYEQYF TGTGCCAGCAGCGTAGCTCCTAGCGGGAGTTACGAGCAGTACTTC
TRBJ2-3 - TRBD2 TRBV12-5 CASGLIGTTGYGTDTQYF TGTGCTAGTGGTTTGATTGGGACTACCGGCTACGGCACAGATACGCAGTATTTT
TRBJ2-1 once - TRBV27 CASSSPSSEQFF TGTGCCAGCAGTTCCCCTAGCTCTGAGCAGTTCTTC
TRBJ2-3 - - TRBV19 CASSIGQVGDTQYF TGTGCCAGTAGTATAGGGCAGGTAGGAGATACGCAGTATTTT
TRBJ1-5 - - TRBV7-2 CASSLGGFSDQPQHF TGTGCCAGCAGCTTAGGAGGGTTTTCCGATCAGCCCCAGCATTTT
TRBJ1-4 once - TRBV20-1 CSARDVGKLFF TGCAGTGCTAGAGATGTCGGAAAACTGTTTTTT
TRBJ2-1 - TRBD2 TRBV23-1 CASSLNSGSSYNEQFF TGCGCCAGCAGTCTCAATAGCGGGAGCTCCTACAATGAGCAGTTCTTC
TRBJ2-1 - TRBD1 TRBV5-4 CASSLRTGFDEQFF TGTGCCAGCAGCTTGCGGACAGGGTTCGATGAGCAGTTCTTC
TRBJ2-3 once TRBD2 TRBV7-9 CASSLGLAGGPADTQYF TGTGCCAGCAGCCTAGGACTAGCGGGAGGGCCGGCAGATACGCAGTATTTT
TRBJ1-1 - TRBD1 TRBV9 CASSVALGGQAFF TGTGCCAGCAGCGTAGCTTTAGGGGGCCAAGCTTTCTTT
TRBJ2-5 - TRBD2 TRBV5-1 CASSWWGGETQYF TGCGCCAGCAGCTGGTGGGGGGGAGAGACCCAGTACTTC
TRBJ2-1 - TRBD2 TRBV5-4 CASRSGTTNNEQFF TGTGCCAGCAGGTCCGGGACTACCAACAATGAGCAGTTCTTC
TRBJ1-6 - TRBD1 TRBV18 CASSPGQVENSPLHF TGTGCCAGCTCACCGGGACAGGTGGAGAATTCACCCCTCCACTTT
TRBJ1-4 - TRBD1 TRBV7-2 CASSPTGGNSEKLFF TGTGCCAGCAGCCCCACAGGGGGAAACAGTGAAAAACTGTTTTTT
TRBJ2-7 - - TRBV2 CASSVPGVSYEQYF TGTGCCAGCAGTGTGCCAGGGGTCTCCTACGAGCAGTACTTC
TRBJ1-3 - TRBD1 TRBV7-3 CASSPGTGIGNTIYF TGTGCCAGCTCTCCCGGGACAGGCATCGGAAACACCATATATTTT
TRBJ2-1 - - TRBV27 CASSLSRGFYNEQFF TGTGCCAGCAGTTTATCGAGAGGGTTTTACAATGAGCAGTTCTTC
TRBJ2-1 - TRBD2 TRBV7-6 CASSLELGGSYNEQFF TGTGCCAGCAGCTTAGAATTGGGCGGGAGCTACAATGAGCAGTTCTTC
TRBJ2-1 - - TRBV7-6 CASSLEGSPAGQFF TGTGCCAGCAGCTTAGAAGGTTCCCCGGCGGGGCAGTTCTTC
TRBJ2-3 - - TRBV11-2 CASSPQGTSRTDTQYF TGTGCCAGCAGCCCCCAGGGTACGAGCCGCACAGATACGCAGTATTTT
TRBJ2-3 - - TRBV7-2 CASSLLGGRGTDTQYF TGTGCCAGCAGCTTATTGGGAGGTCGGGGCACAGATACGCAGTATTTT
TRBJ1-3 - - TRBV19 CASSLGQSSGNTIYF TGTGCCAGTAGTTTAGGACAGAGCTCTGGAAACACCATATATTTT
TRBJ1-1 - - TRBV7-9 CASVLRKGYREDTEAFF TGTGCCAGCGTCCTGAGGAAGGGTTATAGGGAGGACACTGAAGCTTTCTTT
TRBJ2-5 - TRBD1 TRBV5-1 CASSVGRTGWISVETQYF TGCGCCAGCAGCGTTGGTCGGACAGGGTGGATAAGTGTGGAGACCCAGTACTTC
TRBJ2-3 once TRBD2 TRBV2 CASSLTSGRDTQYF TGTGCCAGCAGTTTGACTAGCGGGAGAGATACGCAGTATTTT
TRBJ2-7 few TRBD2 TRBV11-2 CASSPSGGVAGGRPYEQYF TGTGCCAGCAGTCCTTCGGGGGGGGTAGCGGGAGGCCGTCCCTACGAGCAGTACTTC
TRBJ1-1 - - TRBV6-6 CATVGNTEAFF TGTGCCACCGTCGGGAACACTGAAGCTTTCTTT
TRBJ2-3 - - TRBV9 CASSPRTVSTDTQYF TGTGCCAGCAGCCCCCGGACAGTTAGCACAGATACGCAGTATTTT
TRBJ1-5 once - TRBV7-2 CASSSRASLGAYQPQHF TGTGCCAGCAGCTCCCGGGCCAGTTTAGGGGCCTATCAGCCCCAGCATTTT
TRBJ1-2 - - TRBV7-2 CASSSYREGFYGYTF TGTGCCAGCAGCTCTTACAGGGAAGGTTTCTATGGCTACACCTTC
TRBJ1-2 - TRBD1 TRBV5-8 CASSGYRGRSIGYTF TGTGCCAGCAGCGGCTACAGGGGGCGCAGTATTGGCTACACCTTC
TRBJ1-2 - - TRBV10-3 CAITETANYGYTF TGTGCCATCACCGAAACGGCTAACTATGGCTACACCTTC
TRBJ2-2 - TRBD1 TRBV5-1 CASSLNGQGYTGELFF TGCGCCAGCAGCTTGAACGGACAGGGGTATACCGGGGAGCTGTTTTTT